These 4 T cell receptor beta chains were all obtained from the same sample, sequenced in a study of OX40 agonist ivuxolimab in advanced cancers. Receptor amplification or capture employed the immunoSEQ multiplex PCR assay. The table comes from immuneACCESS by way of TCRdb, which keeps in-frame sequences with V and J called. Part of the clones is missing from these tables; in studies checked, under half for an unresolved V gene and the rest for unknown reasons. This sample holds tens of thousands of clones; about 81% were observed only once. The top ten clonotypes cover about 2.7% of the sample. The sequences come from CD4+ or CD8+ T cells sorted from blood, collected in a trial of the OX40 agonist ivuxolimab. Receptors originate from an adult with an advanced solid tumor such as melanoma, head and neck, liver or kidney cancer.

The chain carries TRBV10-1 and TRBJ2-7; perhaps TRBD2 as D (5 bases). The ends were cut back, 2 bases at V and 3 bases at J, with 17 bases in the middle. Germline assignment: CDR1 WNHNN and CDR2 SYGVQD (reference sequence). The CDR3 is made up of 16 amino acids. In DNA form, the CDR3 reads TGCGCCAGCAGTGAGGGAGGTAGGGAGCTCTACTACGAGCAGTACGTC. It codes for CASSEGGRELYYEQYV.

V is TRBV5-5 and J is TRBJ2-7; D call uncertain. Germline V CDR1 and CDR2: SGHKS, YYEKEE (reference sequence). V was pared by 3 bases and J by 3 bases, with 10 bases between. This CDR3 has 13 residues. The CDR3 spells CASSSEPYYEQYV. The CDR3, as DNA: TGTGCCAGCAGCTCCGAACCCTACTACGAGCAGTACGTC.

This clone was counted once. This rearrangement joins TRBV7-6 to TRBJ2-2, with D hard to call. Germline V gives CDR1 SGHVS, CDR2 FNYEAQ. The CDR3 has 14 residues. The V end lost 5 bases, the J end lost 5 bases, and 12 bases lay between the germline ends. The DNA of the CDR3 is TGTGCCAGCAGCCCCGACCCGGAAACCGGGGAGCTGTTTTTT. Protein: CASSPDPETGELFF.

The chain is built from TRBV27 and TRBJ2-7; 7 bases fit TRBD2. Germline CDR1 and CDR2: MNHEY and SMNVEV (reference sequence). With 8 bases clipped from V and 7 bases from J, the junction kept 2 bases outside the gene matches. The CDR3 extends over 10 amino acids. CDR3 bases: TGTGCCAGCGGGGGGGTAGAGCAGTACGTC. Encoded protein: CASGGVEQYV.